These T cell receptor beta chains were read from a single sample in a study of T cells after yellow fever vaccination. TCRdb fed the 5' RACE reads into MiXCR, producing one record per CDR3 protein. The repertoire has about 350,000 distinct CDR3 sequences, over 4% of them found once; the top ten carry about 22%. The starting material was PBMCs, obtained 5 days after the yellow fever booster vaccination. All receptors derive from a man aged 18 to 29 who received the YFV17D yellow fever vaccine. Each CDR3 is given without its conserved first and last residue.

CDR3,V
ASSQEPSGGRDTQY,TRBV4-1
ASSEIGADTQY,TRBV25-1
ASSPPGDYSNQPQH,TRBV18
ASSQGPTDTQY,TRBV4-1
SATSDTEKLF,TRBV20-1
ASSFSGTGGADTQY,TRBV6-5
ASSQQGYDAF,TRBV3-1
ASSPEQGAHFEQY,TRBV18
ASSNDRGAGNTIY,TRBV11-2
ASSAMTRETQY,TRBV2